One sample yielded the 20 T cell receptor beta chains listed below, sequenced in a study of shared clonotypes between healthy human individuals. Some clones are missing from TCRdb's copy, which holds only in-frame ones; the method was immunoSEQ multiplex PCR. The sample includes over 1.4 million clones, over 95% of them seen just once. Sample: naive CD4+ T cells sorted from blood. Indicated subset: CD45RA+ positively selected. The source of these receptors is a man aged 25 to 45 in good health.

The J gene is TRBJ1-2, the V gene TRBV7-9, with D possibly TRBD1 on 6 matching bases. The germline V and J ends were trimmed by 5 bases and 9 bases, with 13 bases remaining between them. The germline V gene encodes CDR1 SEHNR and CDR2 FQNEAQ (reference sequence). CDR3 length equals 12 residues. The DNA of the CDR3 is TGTGCCAGCAGCCTCGGACAGAGCAGCTACACCTTC. The encoded protein is CASSLGQSSYTF.

V is TRBV28 and J is TRBJ2-3; possibly TRBD2 for D (6 bases). This CDR3 is 15 amino acids long. CDR1 and CDR2 from the germline V gene are MDHEN and SYDVKM. V lost 6 bases and J 4 bases, leaving 17 bases between the germline ends. The CDR3 DNA reads as TGTGCCAGCAGATCACAGGAGGGCGCGGCAGATACGCAGTATTTT. Translated: CASRSQEGAADTQYF.

The rearrangement links TRBV11-2 to TRBJ2-2, with 12 bases aligning to TRBD2. With V trimmed by 1 base and J by 6 bases, 9 bases remained unmatched. The germline CDR1 and CDR2 sequences are SGHAT and FQNNGV. The CDR3 runs 18 residues. CDR3 residues: CASSLGPRTSGMAGELFF. The CDR3 DNA is TGTGCCAGCAGCTTAGGCCCCCGGACTAGCGGGATGGCCGGGGAGCTGTTTTTT.

The V gene is TRBV6-5, the J gene TRBJ2-7, with D possibly being TRBD1 (6 bases). Per germline, CDR1 MNHEY and CDR2 SVGAGI. This CDR3 has 13 amino acids. V was shortened by 8 bases and J by 0 bases, with 11 bases between the two germline ends. As DNA, the CDR3 is TGTGCCAGCGGGCAGGGGCCCTCCTACGAGCAGTACTTC. This sequence encodes CASGQGPSYEQYF.

The V call is TRBV4-3, the J call TRBJ1-2; D gene ambiguous. V was trimmed by 0 bases and J by 3 bases, leaving 8 bases between them. CDR1 and CDR2 (germline): LGHNA, YSLEER. This CDR3 is built from 14 residues. In DNA, the CDR3 is TGCGCCAGCAGCCAAGATCCAGGAGACTATGGCTACACCTTC. This encodes CASSQDPGDYGYTF.

The rearrangement joins TRBV18 to TRBJ2-5; 9 bases line up with TRBD1. Germline V gives CDR1 KGHSH, CDR2 LQKENI. V lost 1 base to trimming and J lost 7 bases; unmatched junction nucleotides: 13. The CDR3 is made up of 17 amino acids. The CDR3 reads CASSPLPPGTGRGTQYF. The CDR3 DNA reads as TGTGCCAGCTCACCACTGCCCCCCGGGACAGGGAGGGGGACCCAGTACTTC. The full variable domain, in which reference TRBV18 and TRBJ2-5 provide the parts outside the CDR3, is NAGVMQNPRHLVRRRGQEARLRCSPMKGHSHVYWYRQLPEEGLKFMVYLQKENIIDESGMPKERFSAEFPKEGPSILRIQQVVRGDSAAYFCASSPLPPGTGRGTQYFGPGTRLLVL.

This chain connects TRBV11-2 to TRBJ1-5; 7 bases are a match to TRBD1. The CDR3 consists of 13 residues. CDR1 is SGHAT, CDR2 FQNNGV, per germline. Trimming at V came to 5 bases and at J to 4 bases, leaving 2 bases not matched to a gene. CDR3 bases: TGTGCCAGCAGCCGGGACAGAAATCAGCCCCAGCATTTT. It encodes CASSRDRNQPQHF.

V gene TRBV19 combines with J gene TRBJ1-2; no clear D. The CDR3 consists of 11 residues. V was cut by 3 bases and J by 6 bases, with 5 bases left in between. CDR1 and CDR2 (germline): LNHDA, SQIVND (reference sequence). The CDR3 here is CASSIGHGYTF. The CDR3 DNA reads TGTGCCAGTAGTATTGGGCATGGCTACACCTTC. Full variable domain (missing parts from reference TRBV19 and TRBJ1-2): DGGITQSPKYLFRKEGQNVTLSCEQNLNHDAMYWYRQDPGQGLRLIYYSQIVNDFQKGDIAEGYSVSREKKESFPLTVTSAQKNPTAFYLCASSIGHGYTFGSGTRLTVV.

This clone was found a few times. Other DNA variants within this sample encode the same CDR3. The chain carries TRBV27 and TRBJ1-5, with D perhaps matching TRBD1 (5 bases). CDR3 size: 12 residues. The V end lost 4 bases, the J end lost 4 bases, and 5 bases lay between the germline ends. Germline V lookup: CDR1 MNHEY, CDR2 SMNVEV (reference sequence). The CDR3 nucleotides are TGTGCCAGCAGTTCAGGGAATCAGCCCCAGCATTTT. Translated: CASSSGNQPQHF.

This sequence joins TRBV10-3 and TRBJ2-5, with TRBD1 matching over 9 bases. The CDR3 has 16 residues. V was pared by 3 bases and J by 5 bases, with 10 bases of the junction left unmatched. Germline CDR1 is ENHRY and CDR2 is SYGVKD. Here the CDR3 DNA reads TGTGCCATCAGTGATACCGGGACAGGGAAAATGGAGACCCAGTACTTC. It yields the protein CAISDTGTGKMETQYF.

The rearrangement joins TRBV7-2 to TRBJ2-3; 12 nucleotides agree with TRBD2. With 4 bases clipped from V and 4 bases from J, the junction kept 9 bases outside the gene matches. The CDR3 covers 17 residues. Germline CDR1 and CDR2: SGHTA and FQGNSA. CDR3 in amino acids: CASSSVVTSGRSDTQYF. DNA for the CDR3: TGTGCCAGCAGCTCCGTAGTGACTAGCGGGAGATCAGATACGCAGTATTTT.

The chain joins TRBV18 to TRBJ1-2; tentatively, D is TRBD1 (5 bases). The germline V and J ends were trimmed by 1 base and 5 bases, with 14 bases remaining between them. The CDR3 runs to 15 residues. Germline V gene data show CDR1 as KGHSH and CDR2 as LQKENI. CDR3 bases: TGTGCCAGCTCACCACTCGGACTCCGGGGGTATGGCTACACCTTC. This gives the protein CASSPLGLRGYGYTF.

The rearrangement uses TRBV27 and TRBJ1-1; possibly TRBD1 for D (6 bases). The germline V gene has CDR1 MNHEY and CDR2 SMNVEV (reference sequence). The CDR3 is made up of 15 amino acids. With 7 bases removed from V and 6 bases from J, the gap between germline ends came to 21 bases. The CDR3 protein is CASTRSGAGGSEAFF. The CDR3 nucleotides are TGTGCCAGCACCCGATCGGGGGCCGGGGGTTCTGAAGCTTTCTTT.

The V call is TRBV27, the J call TRBJ1-1, with D possibly matching TRBD1 (5 bases). V was clipped by 2 bases and J by 5 bases, with 12 bases between them. Per germline, CDR1 MNHEY and CDR2 SMNVEV (reference sequence). CDR3 size: 14 residues. Written as DNA, the CDR3 is TGTGCCAGCAGTTTAGGCAGGGTACAGACTGAAGCTTTCTTT. Translated: CASSLGRVQTEAFF.

The chain carries TRBV6-6 and TRBJ2-3, with D possibly being TRBD2 (6 bases). The germline V gene has CDR1 MNHNY and CDR2 SVGAGI (reference sequence). The CDR3 length is 16 residues. The ends were cut back, 10 bases at V and 0 bases at J, with 20 bases in the middle. The CDR3 DNA sequence: TGTGCCACCGGCCATGGTAGCGGAGGAAGCACAGATACGCAGTATTTT. It codes for CATGHGSGGSTDTQYF.

This clone was counted once. The V call is TRBV7-2, the J call TRBJ2-7, with 8 bases fitting TRBD2. Looked up from germline, CDR1 is SGHTA and CDR2 is FQGNSA. Trimming took 1 base from V and 3 from J; bases not matched to a gene: 8. CDR3 length: 16 residues. CDR3 protein: CASSLGSGVDYYEQYF. The CDR3 nucleotides are TGTGCCAGCAGCTTAGGTAGCGGGGTGGACTACTACGAGCAGTACTTC. The complete variable domain, with remaining parts taken from reference TRBV7-2 and TRBJ2-7, reads GAGVSQSPSNKVTEKGKDVELRCDPISGHTALYWYRQSLGQGLEFLIYFQGNSAPDKSGLPSDRFSAERTGGSVSTLTIQRTQQEDSAVYLCASSLGSGVDYYEQYFGPGTRLTVT.

In this sample, this clone turned up once. The gene calls are TRBV28 and TRBJ2-7; a weak D match, TRBD1 (6 bases). This CDR3 has 15 residues. The germline V gene has CDR1 MDHEN and CDR2 SYDVKM. V was trimmed by 10 bases and J by 6 bases, leaving 25 bases between them. The DNA of the CDR3 is TGTGCCACTTCACTAACAGGGACCCTCCTAGGCGAGCAGTACTTC. Its protein product is CATSLTGTLLGEQYF.

This rearrangement joins TRBV28 to TRBJ1-5, with D possibly being TRBD1 (6 bases). V lost 3 bases and J lost 1, with 22 bases in between. CDR3 length: 19 residues. Germline CDR1 reads MDHEN; CDR2 reads SYDVKM. CDR3 bases: TGTGCCAGCAGTTTGGGGGCGGCATTGAGCCGAGTGAGCAATCAGCCCCAGCATTTT. Translated: CASSLGAALSRVSNQPQHF.

A note on this clone: The sample contains more than one DNA sequence encoding this CDR3. The V call is TRBV5-1, the J call TRBJ1-4; D possibly corresponds to TRBD1 (5 bases). This CDR3 is built from 14 residues. Between the trimmed V and J ends, which lost 5 bases and 2 bases, there was a span of 10 bases. Germline V lookup: CDR1 SGHRS, CDR2 YFSETQ. The CDR3 reads CASSSGATNEKLFF. In DNA, the CDR3 is TGCGCCAGCAGTTCCGGGGCTACTAATGAAAAACTGTTTTTT.

CDR3 DNA: TGCAGCGTTGAGGGAGGCCGAGGTAGCGGGATTGGCGAGCAGTACTTC. Residues: CSVEGGRGSGIGEQYF. J is TRBJ2-7 and V is TRBV29-1; 8 positions agree with TRBD2. The V gene end was trimmed by 3 bases and the J gene end by 6 bases; junction bases not matched to a gene: 16. The germline CDR1 and CDR2 sequences are SQVTM and ANQGSEA. The CDR3 is made up of 16 amino acids.